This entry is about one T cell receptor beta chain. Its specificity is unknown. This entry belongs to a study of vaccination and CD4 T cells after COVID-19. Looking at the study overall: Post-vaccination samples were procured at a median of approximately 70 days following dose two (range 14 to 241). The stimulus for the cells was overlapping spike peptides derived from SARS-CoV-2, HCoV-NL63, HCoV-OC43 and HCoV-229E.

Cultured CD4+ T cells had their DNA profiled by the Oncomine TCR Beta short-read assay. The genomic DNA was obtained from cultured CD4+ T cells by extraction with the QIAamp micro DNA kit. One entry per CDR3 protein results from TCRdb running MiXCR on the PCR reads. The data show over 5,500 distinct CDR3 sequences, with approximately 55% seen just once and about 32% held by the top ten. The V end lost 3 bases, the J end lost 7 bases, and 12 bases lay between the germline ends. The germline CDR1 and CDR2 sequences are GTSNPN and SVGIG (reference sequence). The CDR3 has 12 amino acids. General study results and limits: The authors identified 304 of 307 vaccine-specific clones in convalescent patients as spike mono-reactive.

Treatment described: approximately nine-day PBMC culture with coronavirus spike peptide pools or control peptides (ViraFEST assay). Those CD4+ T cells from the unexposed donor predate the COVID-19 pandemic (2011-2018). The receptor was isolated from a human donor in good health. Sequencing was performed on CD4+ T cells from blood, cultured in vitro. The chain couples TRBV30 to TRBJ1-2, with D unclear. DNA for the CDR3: TGTGCCTGGAGCACTAATTCGGGTGGCTACACCTTC. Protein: CAWSTNSGGYTF.